This TCR beta chain was retrieved from a study of cytomegalovirus exposure and HLA in healthy donors. Clones were read by immunoSEQ multiplex PCR, and TCRdb kept only the in-frame ones, dropping some. The sample holds more than 75,000 clones, 90% to 95% seen once. V was shortened by 7 bases and J by 1 base, with 16 bases between the two germline ends. Germline CDR1 and CDR2: SNHLY and FYNNEI. The CDR3 loop spans 15 amino acids. The receptor was isolated from a young man in good health and CMV-seronegative. V and J are TRBV2 and TRBJ1-1; no definite D call. Sequenced sample: PBMCs. DNA for the CDR3: TGTGCCAGCACCCCGGCAGGAACCCGGAACACTGAAGCTTTCTTT. Protein sequence: CASTPAGTRNTEAFF.